The 18 T cell receptor beta chains reported below all come from one sample, sequenced in a study of cytomegalovirus exposure and HLA in healthy donors. PCR primers comprised 60 Vbeta and 13 Jbeta primers. Measured with immunoSEQ multiplex PCR; TCRdb has only the in-frame clones, and not every one. The data show tens of thousands of clones, roughly four fifths seen once. Sequenced sample: PBMCs. Every receptor here comes from a man aged 30 to 45 in good health and CMV-seronegative.

This clone was recorded a few times. The V gene is TRBV4-3, the J gene TRBJ1-6; TRBD1 matches at 11 bases. CDR1 is LGHNA, CDR2 YSLEER, per germline. V lost 4 bases, J lost 6 bases, and 5 bases stayed unmatched. The CDR3 covers 16 residues. The CDR3 region is CASSLSGTGGNSPLHF. The CDR3 nucleotides read TGCGCCAGCAGCCTTTCCGGGACAGGGGGTAATTCACCCCTCCACTTT.

The chain's CDR3 is CASSLEGQDLNGYTF. The CDR3 nucleotides are TGTGCCAGCAGCTTAGAGGGACAGGATTTAAATGGCTACACCTTC. The rearrangement links TRBV7-8 to TRBJ1-2; 8 bases line up with TRBD1. CDR3 length: 15 amino acids. V gave up 1 base and J gave up 6 bases; unmatched junction bases: 7. Per the germline V gene, CDR1 is SGHVS and CDR2 is FQNEAQ.

The rearrangement uses TRBV7-9 and TRBJ2-5, with D possibly TRBD1 on 5 matching bases. Judging by the DNA end, TRBJ2-7 fits better; the J call may be wrong. CDR1 is SEHNR and CDR2 is FQNEAQ in the germline V gene (reference sequence). This CDR3 contains 13 residues. Here the CDR3 reads CASSTGPSYEQYF. The CDR3 DNA reads TGTGCCAGCAGCACAGGTCCCAGCTACGAGCAGTACTTC.

The rearrangement joins TRBV7-9 to TRBJ2-7; no definite D call. V was trimmed by 5 bases and J by 6 bases, leaving 14 bases between them. Germline CDR1 and CDR2: SEHNR and FQNEAQ (reference sequence). The CDR3 spans 13 residues. The chain's CDR3 is CASSLPQLTEQYF. The CDR3, as DNA: TGTGCCAGCAGCCTCCCCCAACTAACCGAGCAGTACTTC.

About this clone: This specimen includes other DNA sequences encoding the same CDR3. The gene calls are TRBV7-3 and TRBJ2-2, with D maybe TRBD1 (5 bases). The germline gives CDR1 SGHTA, CDR2 FQGTGA. The CDR3 is 13 residues long. V was clipped by 5 bases and J by 4 bases, with 8 bases between them. The CDR3: CASSLQGTGELFF. As DNA, the CDR3 is TGTGCCAGCAGCCTGCAGGGCACCGGGGAGCTGTTTTTT.

The gene calls are TRBV5-4 and TRBJ2-5, with a possible D match to TRBD1 (5 bases). The J call may be in error: the DNA end matches TRBJ2-7 better. The CDR3 covers 15 residues. Germline values: CDR1 SGHNT, CDR2 YYREEE (reference sequence). The CDR3 region has the DNA TGTGCCAGCAGCTTGGCCCCGGCAGGGAACTACGAGCAGTACTTC. It codes for CASSLAPAGNYEQYF.

The CDR3 loop is CASSSPGGKRNEQFF. The CDR3 DNA is TGTGCCAGTAGTTCACCAGGGGGGAAAAGGAATGAGCAGTTCTTC. This chain uses TRBV19 with TRBJ2-1, with a weak D call TRBD1 (7 bases). CDR3 length: 15 residues. V lost 5 bases and J lost 7, with 18 bases in between. Germline V gene sequence: CDR1 LNHDA, CDR2 SQIVND (reference sequence).

This clone was recorded a few times. The chain carries TRBV6-1 and TRBJ2-3, with TRBD1 as a possible D gene (5 bases). Trimming took off 7 bases at V and 5 bases at J, with 13 bases between the two ends. Germline V lookup: CDR1 MNHNS, CDR2 SASEGT. The CDR3 runs 13 residues. CDR3 nucleotide sequence: TGTGCCAGCACCCAAGGGGTGGGAGATACGCAGTATTTT. Protein product: CASTQGVGDTQYF.

J is TRBJ2-7 and V is TRBV19; 8 nucleotides agree with TRBD1. This CDR3 is 13 amino acids long. Germline V lookup: CDR1 LNHDA, CDR2 SQIVND (reference sequence). V shed 5 bases and J 3 bases; nucleotides not matched to a gene: 3. The CDR3 DNA reads TGTGCCAGTAGTTTTGGACAGGGCTACGAGCAGTACTTC. Residues: CASSFGQGYEQYF.

The CDR3 sequence is CASSALAGGPSDTQYF. The CDR3 nucleotides are TGTGCCAGCAGCGCACTAGCGGGGGGGCCGTCAGATACGCAGTATTTT. J is TRBJ2-3 and V is TRBV7-3; 13 bases line up with TRBD2. There are 16 residues in the CDR3. V shed 5 bases and J 4 bases; nucleotides not matched to a gene: 6. Germline CDR1 and CDR2: SGHTA and FQGTGA.

The chain combines TRBV7-2 with TRBJ2-2, with D possibly matching TRBD2 (6 bases). This CDR3 comprises 13 residues. CDR1 SGHTA and CDR2 FQGNSA come from the germline V gene. V shed 3 bases and J shed 6 bases, with 8 bases lying between them. CDR3: CASSFSGSGELFF. For the CDR3, the DNA is TGTGCCAGCAGCTTCAGCGGGTCCGGGGAGCTGTTTTTT.

This chain links TRBV30 with TRBJ2-6, with TRBD1 matching 7 bases. Germline V gene lookup returns CDR1 GTSNPN and CDR2 SVGIG (reference sequence). With V trimmed by 2 bases and J by 0 bases, 7 bases remained unmatched. CDR3 size: 17 residues. This CDR3 reads CAWSTGQLSSGANVLTF. DNA for the CDR3: TGTGCCTGGAGTACGGGACAGCTTAGCTCTGGGGCCAACGTCCTGACTTTC.

This clone was seen a single time. The chain employs TRBV11-2 and TRBJ1-4, with 7 bases fitting TRBD1. Germline V gives CDR1 SGHAT, CDR2 FQNNGV. V lost 5 bases to trimming and J lost 5 bases; unmatched junction nucleotides: 5. The CDR3 length is 14 residues. Written as DNA, the CDR3 is TGTGCCAGCAGCAGGGACAGCTTCAATGAAAAACTGTTTTTT. Translating gives CASSRDSFNEKLFF. The whole variable domain, filled in from reference TRBV11-2 and TRBJ1-4, reads EAGVAQSPRYKIIEKRQSVAFWCNPISGHATLYWYQQILGQGPKLLIQFQNNGVVDDSQLPKDRFSAERLKGVDSTLKIQPAKLEDSAVYLCASSRDSFNEKLFFGSGTQLSVL.

The V and J genes are TRBV15 and TRBJ2-1; D remains ambiguous. Trimming cost V 0 bases and J 10 bases, with 10 bases left between them. CDR1 LNHNV and CDR2 YYDKDF come from the germline V gene (reference sequence). The CDR3 is made up of 13 amino acids. The chain's CDR3 is CATSREVRLEQFF. As DNA, the CDR3 is TGTGCCACCAGCAGAGAGGTCCGGTTAGAGCAGTTCTTC.

The V call is TRBV5-4, the J call TRBJ2-1; 10 bases line up with TRBD1. Germline trimming cut 3 bases from V and 1 base from J; bases unmatched to any gene: 10. The germline CDR1 and CDR2 sequences are SGHNT and YYREEE (reference sequence). The CDR3 is 18 residues long. The CDR3 DNA is TGTGCCAGCAGCTCCCCCGGGACAGGGGAGGTGTCCTACAATGAGCAGTTCTTC. Protein: CASSSPGTGEVSYNEQFF.

The genes are TRBV19 and TRBJ1-1; the D gene is possibly TRBD1 (6 bases). The CDR3 is 13 amino acids. With 7 bases removed from V and 4 bases from J, the gap between germline ends came to 13 bases. CDR1 is LNHDA, CDR2 SQIVND, per germline (reference sequence). CDR3 coding DNA: TGTGCCAGTACCCATGCAGGGGCCACTGAAGCTTTCTTT. It yields the protein CASTHAGATEAFF.

The chain has TRBV7-2 and TRBJ1-2; 8 positions match TRBD1. The ends lost 4 bases at V and 0 bases at J; junction bases unmatched: 7. CDR1 is SGHTA and CDR2 is FQGNSA in the germline V gene. There are 16 residues in the CDR3. Here the CDR3 reads CASSSGQGYSNYGYTF. Written as DNA, the CDR3 is TGTGCCAGCAGCTCCGGACAGGGCTACTCTAACTATGGCTACACCTTC.

The chain couples TRBV10-3 to TRBJ2-3, with 10 bases aligning to TRBD2. Germline V gene sequence: CDR1 ENHRY, CDR2 SYGVKD. CDR3 length: 14 residues. Unmatched junction bases numbered 10, after V lost 11 bases and J lost 5 bases. The CDR3 region has the DNA TGTGCCGTATCTAGCGGGGGCCAGGGAGATACGCAGTATTTT. It is translated as CAVSSGGQGDTQYF.